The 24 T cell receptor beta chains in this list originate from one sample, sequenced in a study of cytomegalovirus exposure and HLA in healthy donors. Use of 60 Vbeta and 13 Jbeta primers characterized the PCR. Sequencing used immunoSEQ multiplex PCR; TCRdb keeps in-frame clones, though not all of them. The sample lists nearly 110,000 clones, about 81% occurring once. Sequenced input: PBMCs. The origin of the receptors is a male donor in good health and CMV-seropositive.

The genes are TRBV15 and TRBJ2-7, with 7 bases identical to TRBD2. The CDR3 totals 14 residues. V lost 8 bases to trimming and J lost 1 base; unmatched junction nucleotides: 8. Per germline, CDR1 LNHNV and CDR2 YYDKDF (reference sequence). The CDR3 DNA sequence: TGTGCCACCCGCTTATGGCGGGGGTCCTACGAGCAGTACTTC. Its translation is CATRLWRGSYEQYF.

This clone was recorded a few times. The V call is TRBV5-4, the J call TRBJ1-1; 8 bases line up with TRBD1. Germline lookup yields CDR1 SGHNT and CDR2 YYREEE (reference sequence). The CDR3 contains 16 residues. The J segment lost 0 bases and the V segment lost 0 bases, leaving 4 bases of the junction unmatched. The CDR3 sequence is CASSLEAGQVNTEAFF. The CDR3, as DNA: TGTGCCAGCAGCTTGGAAGCGGGACAGGTGAACACTGAAGCTTTCTTT.

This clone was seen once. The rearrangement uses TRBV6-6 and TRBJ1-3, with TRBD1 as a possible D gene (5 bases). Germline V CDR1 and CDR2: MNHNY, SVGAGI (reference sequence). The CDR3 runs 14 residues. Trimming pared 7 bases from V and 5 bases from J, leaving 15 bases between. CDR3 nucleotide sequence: TGTGCCAGCACCGAAGACAGCAACCGAAACACCATATATTTT. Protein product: CASTEDSNRNTIYF.

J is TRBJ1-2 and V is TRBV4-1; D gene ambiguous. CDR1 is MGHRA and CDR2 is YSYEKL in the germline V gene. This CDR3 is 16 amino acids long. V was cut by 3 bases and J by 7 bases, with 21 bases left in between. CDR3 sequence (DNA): TGCGCCAGCAGCCAGGCCGCAGGCTTGGAGGGTGTTGGCTACACCTTC. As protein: CASSQAAGLEGVGYTF.

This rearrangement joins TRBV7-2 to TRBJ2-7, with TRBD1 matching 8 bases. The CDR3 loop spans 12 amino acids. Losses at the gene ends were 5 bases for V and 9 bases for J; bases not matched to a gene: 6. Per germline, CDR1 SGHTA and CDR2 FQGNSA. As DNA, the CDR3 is TGTGCCAGCAGCCAGGGGGCGGTGAGGCAGTACTTC. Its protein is CASSQGAVRQYF.

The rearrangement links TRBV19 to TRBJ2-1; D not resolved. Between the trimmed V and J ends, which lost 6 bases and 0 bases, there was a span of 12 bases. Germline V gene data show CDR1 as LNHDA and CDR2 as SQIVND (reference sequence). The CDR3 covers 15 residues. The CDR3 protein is CASSRGVSSYNEQFF. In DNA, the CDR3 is TGTGCCAGTAGCCGCGGTGTTAGCTCCTACAATGAGCAGTTCTTC.

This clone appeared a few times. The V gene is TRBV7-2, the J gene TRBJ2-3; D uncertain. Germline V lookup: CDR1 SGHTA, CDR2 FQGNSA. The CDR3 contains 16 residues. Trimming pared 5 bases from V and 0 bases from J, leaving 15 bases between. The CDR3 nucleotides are TGTGCCAGCAGCCCCCGCCAATACTCTAGCACAGATACGCAGTATTTT. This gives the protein CASSPRQYSSTDTQYF.

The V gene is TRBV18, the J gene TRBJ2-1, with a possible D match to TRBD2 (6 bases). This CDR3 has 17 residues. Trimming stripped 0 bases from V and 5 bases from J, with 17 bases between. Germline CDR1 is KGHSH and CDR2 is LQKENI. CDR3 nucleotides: TGTGCCAGCTCACCACCGACAAGGAGGGGTTCCCACAATGAGCAGTTCTTC. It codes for CASSPPTRRGSHNEQFF.

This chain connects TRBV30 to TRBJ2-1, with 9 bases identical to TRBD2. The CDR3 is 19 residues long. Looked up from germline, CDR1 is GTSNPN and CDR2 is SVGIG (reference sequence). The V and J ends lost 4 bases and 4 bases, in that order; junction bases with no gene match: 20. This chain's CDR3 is CAWTPSRAGGILGYNEQFF. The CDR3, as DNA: TGTGCCTGGACTCCCAGCCGTGCGGGAGGGATCCTGGGGTACAATGAGCAGTTCTTC.

The CDR3 region has the DNA TGTGCCAGCAGCCATTCCCGGGACACTCTGAGTGGCTACACCTTC. As protein: CASSHSRDTLSGYTF. The chain is built from TRBV4-2 and TRBJ1-2; maybe TRBD1 (6 bases). Trimming removed 3 bases from V and 7 bases from J, with 18 bases in between. The CDR3 length is 15 residues. The germline V gene encodes CDR1 LGHNA and CDR2 YNFKEQ.

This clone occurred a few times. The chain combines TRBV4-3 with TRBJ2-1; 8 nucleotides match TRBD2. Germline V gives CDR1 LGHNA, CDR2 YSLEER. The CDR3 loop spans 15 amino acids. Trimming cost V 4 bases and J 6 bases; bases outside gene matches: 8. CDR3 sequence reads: CASSPASGGPNEQFF. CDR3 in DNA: TGCGCCAGCAGCCCGGCCAGCGGGGGCCCCAATGAGCAGTTCTTC.

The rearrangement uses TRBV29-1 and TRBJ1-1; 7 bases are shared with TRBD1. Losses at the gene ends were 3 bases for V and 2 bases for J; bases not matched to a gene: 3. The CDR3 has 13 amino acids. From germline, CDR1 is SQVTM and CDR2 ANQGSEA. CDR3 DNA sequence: TGCAGCGTTGACAGGACAGGAAACACTGAAGCTTTCTTT. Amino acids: CSVDRTGNTEAFF.

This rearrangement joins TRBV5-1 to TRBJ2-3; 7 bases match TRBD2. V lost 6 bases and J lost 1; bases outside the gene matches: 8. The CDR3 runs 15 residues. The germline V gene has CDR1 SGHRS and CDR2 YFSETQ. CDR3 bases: TGCGCCAGCACCTACGGGACTACAGGCACAGATACGCAGTATTTT. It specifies CASTYGTTGTDTQYF.

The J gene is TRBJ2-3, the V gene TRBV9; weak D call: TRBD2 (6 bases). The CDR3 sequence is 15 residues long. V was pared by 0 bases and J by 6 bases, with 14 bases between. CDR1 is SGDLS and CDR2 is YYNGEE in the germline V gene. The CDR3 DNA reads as TGTGCCAGCAGCGTAGTGGGCGGGGAGAGGGATACGCAGTATTTT. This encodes CASSVVGGERDTQYF. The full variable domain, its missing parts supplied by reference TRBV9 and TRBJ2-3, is DSGVTQTPKHLITATGQRVTLRCSPRSGDLSVYWYQQSLDQGLQFLIQYYNGEERAKGNILERFSAQQFPDLHSELNLSSLELGDSALYFCASSVVGGERDTQYFGPGTRLTVL.

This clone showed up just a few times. CDR3 amino acids: CASSLGQGLYEQYF. The CDR3 bases are TGTGCCAGCAGCTTGGGACAGGGGCTTTACGAGCAGTACTTC. This chain joins TRBV7-6 and TRBJ2-7; 10 bases are a match to TRBD1. Germline lookup yields CDR1 SGHVS and CDR2 FNYEAQ. Trimming took 3 bases from V and 4 from J; bases not matched to a gene: 3. The CDR3 is made up of 14 amino acids.

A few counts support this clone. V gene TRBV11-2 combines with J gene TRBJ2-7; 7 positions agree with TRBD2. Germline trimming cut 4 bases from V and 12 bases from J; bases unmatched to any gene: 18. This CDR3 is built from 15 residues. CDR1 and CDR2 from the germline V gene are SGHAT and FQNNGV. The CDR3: CASSYWGGTIPSPYF. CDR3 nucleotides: TGTGCCAGCAGCTACTGGGGGGGGACTATTCCTTCTCCGTACTTC. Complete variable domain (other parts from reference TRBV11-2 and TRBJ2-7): EAGVAQSPRYKIIEKRQSVAFWCNPISGHATLYWYQQILGQGPKLLIQFQNNGVVDDSQLPKDRFSAERLKGVDSTLKIQPAKLEDSAVYLCASSYWGGTIPSPYFGPGTRLTVT.

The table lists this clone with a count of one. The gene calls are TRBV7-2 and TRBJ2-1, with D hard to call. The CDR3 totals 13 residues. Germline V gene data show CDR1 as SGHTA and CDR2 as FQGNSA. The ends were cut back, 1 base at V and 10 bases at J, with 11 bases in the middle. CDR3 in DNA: TGTGCCAGCAGCTTAGAAGTACCCGGGGAGCAGTTCTTC. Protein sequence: CASSLEVPGEQFF. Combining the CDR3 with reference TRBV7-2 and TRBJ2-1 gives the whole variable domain GAGVSQSPSNKVTEKGKDVELRCDPISGHTALYWYRQSLGQGLEFLIYFQGNSAPDKSGLPSDRFSAERTGGSVSTLTIQRTQQEDSAVYLCASSLEVPGEQFFGPGTRLTVL.

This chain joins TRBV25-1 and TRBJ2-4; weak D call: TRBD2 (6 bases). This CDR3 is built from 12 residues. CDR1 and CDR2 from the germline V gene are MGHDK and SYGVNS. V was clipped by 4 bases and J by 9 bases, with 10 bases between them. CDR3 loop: CASSGQGLIQYF. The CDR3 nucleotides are TGTGCCAGCAGTGGTCAGGGACTCATTCAGTACTTC.

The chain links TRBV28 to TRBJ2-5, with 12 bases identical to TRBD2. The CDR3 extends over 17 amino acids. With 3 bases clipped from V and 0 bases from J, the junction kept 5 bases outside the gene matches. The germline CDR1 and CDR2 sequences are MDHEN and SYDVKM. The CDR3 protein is CASSFGLAGLDQETQYF. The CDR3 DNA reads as TGTGCCAGCAGTTTTGGACTAGCGGGACTCGACCAAGAGACCCAGTACTTC.

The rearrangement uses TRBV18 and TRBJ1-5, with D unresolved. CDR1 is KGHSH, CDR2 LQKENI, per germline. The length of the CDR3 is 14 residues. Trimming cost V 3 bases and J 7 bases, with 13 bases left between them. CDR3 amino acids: CASSPEHNNQPQHF. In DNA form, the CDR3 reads TGTGCCAGCTCACCTGAACACAATAACCAGCCCCAGCATTTT. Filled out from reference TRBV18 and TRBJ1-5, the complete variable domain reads NAGVMQNPRHLVRRRGQEARLRCSPMKGHSHVYWYRQLPEEGLKFMVYLQKENIIDESGMPKERFSAEFPKEGPSILRIQQVVRGDSAAYFCASSPEHNNQPQHFGDGTRLSIL.

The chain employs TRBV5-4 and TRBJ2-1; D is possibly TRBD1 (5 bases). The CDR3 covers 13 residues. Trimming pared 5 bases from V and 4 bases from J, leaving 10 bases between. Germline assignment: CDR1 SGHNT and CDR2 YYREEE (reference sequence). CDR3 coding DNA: TGTGCCAGCAGACTCGACAGTTACAATGAGCAGTTCTTC. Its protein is CASRLDSYNEQFF.

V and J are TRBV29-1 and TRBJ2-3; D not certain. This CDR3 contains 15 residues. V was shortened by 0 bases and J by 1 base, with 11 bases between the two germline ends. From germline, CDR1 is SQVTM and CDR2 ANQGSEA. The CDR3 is CSVEDLPQGTDTQYF. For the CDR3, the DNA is TGCAGCGTTGAAGATCTCCCCCAGGGCACAGATACGCAGTATTTT.

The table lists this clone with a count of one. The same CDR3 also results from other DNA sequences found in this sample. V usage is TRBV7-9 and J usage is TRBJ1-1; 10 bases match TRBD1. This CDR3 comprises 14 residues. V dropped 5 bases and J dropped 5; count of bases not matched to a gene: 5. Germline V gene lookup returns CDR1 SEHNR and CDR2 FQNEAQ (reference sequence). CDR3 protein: CASSPGQGWTEAFF. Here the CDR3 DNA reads TGTGCCAGCAGCCCGGGACAGGGGTGGACTGAAGCTTTCTTT.

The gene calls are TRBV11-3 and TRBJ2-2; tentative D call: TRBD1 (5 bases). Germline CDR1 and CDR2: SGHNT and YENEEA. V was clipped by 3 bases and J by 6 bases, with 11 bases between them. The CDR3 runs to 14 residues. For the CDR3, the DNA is TGTGCCAGCAGCTTTGGACACTCCCCCGGGGAGCTGTTTTTT. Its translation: CASSFGHSPGELFF.